This entry lists 3 T cell receptor beta chains sequenced from one sample in a study of T cell responses to AZD1222 COVID-19 vaccine. The protocol was immunoSEQ multiplex PCR, while the TCRdb copy is restricted to in-frame clones and leaves out a portion. The sample lists under 95,000 clones; around nine tenths were seen once. This specimen consisted of peripheral blood, obtained 28 days after the second AZD1222 dose. The source is an adult who received the AZD1222 COVID-19 vaccine.

The V and J genes are TRBV4-3 and TRBJ2-6; tentatively, D is TRBD1 (5 bases). The V end lost 0 bases, the J end lost 2 bases, and 8 bases lay between the germline ends. The CDR3 totals 16 residues. The germline V gene has CDR1 LGHNA and CDR2 YSLEER. CDR3 sequence reads: CASSQDQGTGANVLTF. The CDR3 DNA is TGCGCCAGCAGCCAAGATCAGGGAACTGGGGCCAACGTCCTGACTTTC.

The chain uses TRBV6-5 and TRBJ2-7; 14 nucleotides match TRBD2. The CDR3 consists of 15 residues. Germline V CDR1 and CDR2: MNHEY, SVGAGI. V lost 7 bases and J lost 6; bases outside the gene matches: 8. CDR3 loop: CASNPGLAGVTEQYF. CDR3 nucleotides: TGTGCCAGCAACCCGGGACTAGCGGGAGTTACCGAGCAGTACTTC.

The gene calls are TRBV4-3 and TRBJ2-5, with 10 bases that match TRBD2. The CDR3 is 16 residues long. J lost 5 bases, V lost 0 bases, and 6 bases had no gene match. The germline CDR1 and CDR2 sequences are LGHNA and YSLEER. In nucleotides, the CDR3 is TGCGCCAGCAGCCAAGATTTCGCTAGCGGGAGTGAGACCCAGTACTTC. This sequence encodes CASSQDFASGSETQYF.